This T cell receptor beta chain was profiled in a study of OX40 agonist ivuxolimab in advanced cancers. Sequencing used immunoSEQ multiplex PCR; TCRdb keeps in-frame clones, though not all of them. This sample has about 48,000 clones, with around 84% found just once. The CDR3 totals 16 residues. Per the germline V gene, CDR1 is LNHDA and CDR2 is SQIVND (reference sequence). V lost 5 bases and J 1 base, leaving 18 bases between the germline ends. The sample in question was CD4+ or CD8+ T cells sorted from blood, obtained in a trial of the OX40 agonist ivuxolimab. The TCR comes from an adult with an advanced solid tumor such as melanoma, head and neck, liver or kidney cancer. This chain links TRBV19 with TRBJ2-7, with TRBD1 as a possible D gene (7 bases). The CDR3 sequence is CASSPQGGDSSYEQYF. The CDR3 DNA reads TGTGCCAGTAGTCCCCAAGGCGGGGACAGTTCCTACGAGCAGTACTTC.